These 17 T cell receptor beta chains were sequenced from one sample in a study of T cells expressing NK-cell markers. TCRdb re-called the 5' RACE reads and gives one entry per CDR3 protein, without DNA. This sample's table has 150,000 to 170,000 distinct CDR3 sequences. Sequenced: blood T cells: a sorted CD56 or NKG2C T cell subset, CD4+ or CD8+ T cells, or bulk PBMC T cells (not recorded which). These receptors were obtained from a woman between 50 and 59 years old in good health.

The chain is built from TRBV27 and TRBJ2-1; absent DNA, TCRdb's TRBD2 call cannot be checked. CDR1 is MNHEY, CDR2 SMNVEV, per germline (reference sequence). The CDR3 spans 16 residues. CDR3 sequence reads: CASSHRGIATYNEQFF.

The CDR3 here is CSARKPDGPLTEAFF. J is TRBJ1-1 and V is TRBV20-1. Germline CDR1 is DFQATT and CDR2 is SNEGSKA (reference sequence). The CDR3 length is 15 residues.

The chain recombines TRBV4-1 with TRBJ2-7; the TCRdb call, TRBD2, lacks DNA for checking. Germline assignment: CDR1 MGHRA and CDR2 YSYEKL. This CDR3 spans 16 amino acids. This CDR3 reads CASSQSGTSGIVEQYF.

The chain uses TRBV6-2 or TRBV6-3 and TRBJ2-2; the D call of TRBD2 rests on TCRdb alone, since no DNA is present to check it. This CDR3 has 19 residues. Germline V gives CDR1 MNHEY, CDR2 SVGEGT. This CDR3 reads CASSYPGTSGDWSTGELFF.

The chain has TRBV7-9 and TRBJ1-4; lacking DNA, the TRBD1 call made by TCRdb goes unchecked. The germline V gene has CDR1 SEHNR and CDR2 FQNEAQ (reference sequence). The CDR3 length is 14 residues. This CDR3 is CASSLTGDGEKLFF. The variable domain in full, completed from reference TRBV7-9 and TRBJ1-4, reads DTGVSQNPRHKITKRGQNVTFRCDPISEHNRLYWYRQTLGQGPEFLTYFQNEAQLEKSRLLSDRFSAERPKGSFSTLEIQRTEQGDSAMYLCASSLTGDGEKLFFGSGTQLSVL.

V usage is TRBV12-3 or TRBV12-4 and J usage is TRBJ2-2; absent DNA, TCRdb's TRBD1 call cannot be checked. The CDR3 loop spans 14 amino acids. CDR3 protein: CASSDTGTSGELFF.

The V call is TRBV7-9, the J call TRBJ1-1; TCRdb reports TRBD1, a call that lacks DNA to check it against. Looked up from germline, CDR1 is SEHNR and CDR2 is FQNEAQ (reference sequence). This CDR3 has 12 residues. CDR3: CASSPGDGKAFF.

The rearrangement links TRBV4-1 to TRBJ2-7; no DNA is available, so the TRBD2 call from TCRdb remains unchecked. CDR3 length: 14 residues. Germline values: CDR1 MGHRA, CDR2 YSYEKL. The CDR3 reads CASSQEISGREQYF.

The V call is TRBV4-1, the J call TRBJ2-3. The CDR3 consists of 15 residues. Germline V lookup: CDR1 MGHRA, CDR2 YSYEKL. The CDR3 loop is CASSQGQTITDTQYF.

J is TRBJ1-1 and V is TRBV19. The CDR3 is made up of 13 amino acids. The germline gives CDR1 LNHDA, CDR2 SQIVND (reference sequence). CDR3 loop: CASSYQVRAEAFF.

The genes are TRBV30 and TRBJ2-6; lacking DNA, the TRBD1 call made by TCRdb goes unchecked. CDR1 is GTSNPN, CDR2 SVGIG, per germline (reference sequence). The CDR3 consists of 14 residues. CDR3 sequence reads: CACDSNSGANVLTF.

The chain employs TRBV7-3 and TRBJ2-2. Germline CDR1 and CDR2: SGHTA and FQGTGA. The CDR3 length is 16 residues. The CDR3 sequence: CASSFVVGTNTGELFF.

The rearrangement links TRBV7-8 to TRBJ2-3. The CDR3 has 15 amino acids. From germline, CDR1 is SGHVS and CDR2 FQNEAQ. CDR3 loop: CASSLVLRGTDTQYF.

The rearrangement joins TRBV27 to TRBJ2-5. From germline, CDR1 is MNHEY and CDR2 SMNVEV (reference sequence). The CDR3 spans 14 residues. CDR3: CASSFLIGEETQYF.

The J gene is TRBJ2-1, the V gene TRBV4-1; there is no DNA to check the TCRdb D call of TRBD2. The CDR3 is made up of 17 amino acids. Germline V lookup: CDR1 MGHRA, CDR2 YSYEKL. The CDR3 spells CASSQEHGTSGNNEQFF.

This chain uses TRBV30 with TRBJ2-2; with no DNA, the TCRdb D assignment of TRBD2 cannot be verified. The CDR3 has 15 amino acids. Per germline, CDR1 GTSNPN and CDR2 SVGIG (reference sequence). The CDR3 loop reads CAWSRLAEDTGELFF.

The chain joins TRBV12-3 or TRBV12-4 to TRBJ1-4; TCRdb designates TRBD1, a call that cannot be tested without DNA. The CDR3 extends over 15 amino acids. The CDR3 reads CASSSTGGFLEKLFF.